The 20 T cell receptor beta chains below come from one sample, sequenced in a study of T-cell memory formation after mild COVID-19. Each CDR3 protein is one row after TCRdb ran MiXCR on the 5' RACE reads. The profile shows roughly 130,000 distinct CDR3 sequences, approximately 6.2% of them singletons. Sequencing input: PBMCs or a T cell subset sorted from them (not recorded which). These TCRs come from an adult woman who had mild COVID-19 (a few samples of this study predate the infection). Cell type and time point are not known.

This clonotype appeared many times. The chain recombines TRBV7-3 with TRBJ2-5, with 12 positions matching TRBD2. The ends lost 3 bases at V and 5 bases at J; junction bases unmatched: 1. From germline, CDR1 is SGHTA and CDR2 FQGTGA. This CDR3 is built from 14 residues. Here the CDR3 DNA reads TGTGCCAGCAGCTTTGGGACTAGCGGGGAGACCCAGTACTTC. This translates into CASSFGTSGETQYF. Drawing the rest from reference TRBV7-3 and TRBJ2-5, the complete variable domain is GAGVSQTPSNKVTEKGKYVELRCDPISGHTALYWYRQSLGQGPEFLIYFQGTGAADDSGLPNDRFFAVRPEGSVSTLKIQRTERGDSAVYLCASSFGTSGETQYFGPGTRLLVL.

As DNA, the CDR3 is TGTGCCACCAGTGGAACGGCTGACTATGGCTACACCTTC. The encoded protein is CATSGTADYGYTF. The gene calls are TRBV24-1 and TRBJ1-2; the D is unclear. Looked up from germline, CDR1 is KGHDR and CDR2 is SFDVKD. V was shortened by 5 bases and J by 3 bases, with 9 bases between the two germline ends. The CDR3 runs to 13 residues.

This clonotype was recorded a few times. The chain combines TRBV12-3 or TRBV12-4 with TRBJ2-7; 10 bases map to TRBD2. CDR3 length: 15 residues. V lost 5 bases, J lost 4 bases, and 8 bases stayed unmatched. The CDR3 loop is CASSPPGLANYEQYF. In nucleotides, the CDR3 is TGTGCCAGCAGTCCGCCGGGACTAGCGAATTACGAGCAGTACTTC.

The gene calls are TRBV4-1 and TRBJ2-7; D is unclear. V lost 3 bases, J lost 7 bases, and 19 bases lay in between. Germline V gene sequence: CDR1 MGHRA, CDR2 YSYEKL. The CDR3 has 15 amino acids. CDR3 nucleotides: TGCGCCAGCAGCCACTATTGGCAGGAACGGCGGGAGCAGTACTTC. This encodes CASSHYWQERREQYF.

This clonotype occurred many times. The V call is TRBV5-1, the J call TRBJ2-3; tentative D call: TRBD1 (6 bases). Germline lookup yields CDR1 SGHRS and CDR2 YFSETQ. The length of the CDR3 is 14 residues. Trimming left V 0 bases short and J 6 bases short, with 11 bases between. CDR3 loop: CASSLDRAPDTQYF. CDR3 nucleotide sequence: TGCGCCAGCAGCTTGGACAGGGCGCCGGATACGCAGTATTTT.

Only a few counts were recorded for this clonotype. V usage is TRBV7-2 and J usage is TRBJ2-1, with 12 bases identical to TRBD2. Germline lookup yields CDR1 SGHTA and CDR2 FQGNSA. CDR3 size: 16 residues. The ends lost 5 bases at V and 9 bases at J; junction bases unmatched: 11. CDR3 in DNA: TGTGCCAGCAGCCACGGAAGACTAGCGGGGGTTGGTGAGCAGTTCTTC. The encoded protein is CASSHGRLAGVGEQFF.

The genes are TRBV30 and TRBJ1-3; the D is unclear. Germline V gene data show CDR1 as GTSNPN and CDR2 as SVGIG (reference sequence). CDR3 size: 13 residues. The V end lost 5 bases, the J end lost 0 bases, and 8 bases lay between the germline ends. This chain's CDR3 is CAWEPFSGNTIYF. The CDR3 DNA sequence: TGTGCCTGGGAACCTTTCTCTGGAAACACCATATATTTT.

The chain couples TRBV7-3 to TRBJ2-3; no reliable D call. CDR3 length equals 14 residues. The V end lost 2 bases, the J end lost 5 bases, and 11 bases lay between the germline ends. From germline, CDR1 is SGHTA and CDR2 FQGTGA. CDR3 nucleotide sequence: TGTGCCAGCAGCTTAGGTAGGCCGAAAGATACGCAGTATTTT. It yields the protein CASSLGRPKDTQYF.

This clonotype was counted many times. This chain connects TRBV2 to TRBJ2-1; D ambiguous. CDR1 is SNHLY, CDR2 FYNNEI, per germline. The V gene lost 8 bases and the J gene lost 2 bases, with 4 bases spanning the gap. CDR3 size: 11 residues. The CDR3 sequence: CASGPYNEQFF. The DNA for the CDR3 is TGTGCCAGCGGTCCCTACAATGAGCAGTTCTTC. The complete variable domain, with remaining parts taken from reference TRBV2 and TRBJ2-1, reads EPEVTQTPSHQVTQMGQEVILRCVPISNHLYFYWYRQILGQKVEFLVSFYNNEISEKSEIFDDQFSVERPDGSNFTLKIRSTKLEDSAMYFCASGPYNEQFFGPGTRLTVL.

This clonotype was seen a few times. This sequence joins TRBV5-5 and TRBJ1-2; 9 bases are a match to TRBD1. Losses at the gene ends were 4 bases for V and 5 bases for J; bases not matched to a gene: 9. Per the germline V gene, CDR1 is SGHKS and CDR2 is YYEKEE (reference sequence). CDR3 length: 15 residues. This chain's CDR3 is CASSVSGTGLYGYTF. The CDR3, as DNA: TGTGCCAGCAGCGTCTCCGGGACAGGGTTATATGGCTACACCTTC. Full variable domain (rest looked up from reference TRBV5-5 and TRBJ1-2): DAGVTQSPTHLIKTRGQQVTLRCSPISGHKSVSWYQQVLGQGPQFIFQYYEKEERGRGNFPDRFSARQFPNYSSELNVNALLLGDSALYLCASSVSGTGLYGYTFGSGTRLTVV.

This clonotype was counted only a few times. The gene calls are TRBV7-2 and TRBJ2-5; D tentatively fits TRBD1 or TRBD2 (5 bases each). The V end was cut by 0 bases, the J end by 2 bases, with 10 bases between. This CDR3 region has 15 residues. The germline V gene has CDR1 SGHTA and CDR2 FQGNSA. CDR3 protein: CASSLARGWQETQYF. DNA of the CDR3: TGTGCCAGCAGCTTAGCGAGGGGATGGCAAGAGACCCAGTACTTC.

The sample holds a few counts of this clonotype. The rearrangement uses TRBV7-9 and TRBJ2-6; D remains unclear. This CDR3 is 13 amino acids long. Germline V gene data show CDR1 as SEHNR and CDR2 as FQNEAQ (reference sequence). Between the trimmed V and J ends, which lost 5 bases and 3 bases, there was a span of 5 bases. CDR3 sequence (DNA): TGTGCCAGCAGCCTTCGTGGGGCCAACGTCCTGACTTTC. This encodes CASSLRGANVLTF.

This clonotype was seen more than once but under ten times. The rearrangement joins TRBV20-1 to TRBJ2-3, with TRBD2 as a possible D gene (6 bases). This CDR3 contains 14 residues. CDR1 and CDR2 (germline): DFQATT, SNEGSKA (reference sequence). Trimming took off 0 bases at V and 3 bases at J, with 10 bases between the two ends. The DNA of the CDR3 is TGCAGTGCTAGAGATGATGGGAGGACAGATACGCAGTATTTT. Its translation: CSARDDGRTDTQYF.

V is TRBV6-1 and J is TRBJ1-2; maybe TRBD1 (5 bases). The CDR3 consists of 13 residues. V was cut by 11 bases and J by 2 bases, with 15 bases left in between. Germline CDR1 reads MNHNS; CDR2 reads SASEGT. The CDR3 nucleotides are TGTGCCGGGAGGGACCCCGGGAACTATGGCTACACCTTC. The encoded protein is CAGRDPGNYGYTF.

This clonotype has only a few counts. V usage is TRBV9 and J usage is TRBJ2-2; 9 nucleotides agree with TRBD2. V gave up 2 bases and J gave up 5 bases; unmatched junction bases: 7. The germline V gene has CDR1 SGDLS and CDR2 YYNGEE. This CDR3 contains 16 residues. The CDR3 spells CASSVSGSQRTGELFF. The CDR3 nucleotides read TGTGCCAGCAGCGTTAGCGGGAGCCAGAGGACCGGGGAGCTGTTTTTT.

This rearrangement joins TRBV7-8 to TRBJ2-3; 7 bases agree with TRBD2. V lost 0 bases and J lost 2; bases outside the gene matches: 8. CDR3 size: 17 residues. Germline V CDR1 and CDR2: SGHVS, FQNEAQ. The CDR3 sequence is CASSLAIAGAPTDTQYF. CDR3 coding DNA: TGTGCCAGCAGCTTAGCGATTGCGGGAGCCCCCACAGATACGCAGTATTTT.

This clonotype was detected many times. The CDR3 DNA is TGCAGCGCTGGACAGGGTACCCAAGCTAACTATGGCTACACCTTC. The encoded protein is CSAGQGTQANYGYTF. V is TRBV29-1 and J is TRBJ1-2, with 8 bases aligning to TRBD1. V lost 7 bases and J lost 0; bases outside the gene matches: 10. Germline lookup yields CDR1 SQVTM and CDR2 ANQGSEA. The CDR3 runs 15 residues.

The V call is TRBV7-7, the J call TRBJ2-3; 7 positions agree with TRBD1. Trimming cost V 4 bases and J 3 bases; bases outside gene matches: 4. Germline V gene sequence: CDR1 SSHAT, CDR2 FNYEAQ (reference sequence). The CDR3 runs 14 residues. CDR3 in DNA: TGTGCCAGCAGCTCCGGACAGGCTACAGATACGCAGTATTTT. Protein product: CASSSGQATDTQYF.

This clonotype was picked up a small number of times. Here the CDR3 DNA reads TGTGCCAGCAGAGAGGGACAGGGTGGGACCGGGGAGCTGTTTTTT. It yields the protein CASREGQGGTGELFF. The chain uses TRBV9 and TRBJ2-2, with TRBD1 matching 9 bases. J gave up 5 bases and V 5 bases, and 7 bases lay outside the gene matches. Germline values: CDR1 SGDLS, CDR2 YYNGEE. The CDR3 totals 15 residues.

As for this clonotype: A read error may explain this, as a much larger clone is one base away. The chain carries TRBV18 and TRBJ1-2; a weak D match, TRBD1 (5 bases). The CDR3 is 14 amino acids. Germline V gene data show CDR1 as KGHSH and CDR2 as LQKENI. The CDR3 is CARSPQAGNYGYTF. DNA of the CDR3: TGTGCCAGATCACCACAGGCGGGTAACTATGGCTACACCTTC.